A selection of T cell receptor beta chains follows, all from one sample in a study of T cell responses to AZD1222 COVID-19 vaccine. Only in-frame clones appear in the TCRdb table, and some are missing; sequencing was by immunoSEQ multiplex PCR. The sample holds approximately 120,000 clones, 85% seen once. The material sequenced was peripheral blood, taken 28 days after the second AZD1222 dose. The receptor set was obtained from an adult who received the AZD1222 COVID-19 vaccine. Both conserved end residues are part of each CDR3.

j_gene | v_gene | CDR3aa
TRBJ2-3 | TRBV12-5 | CASGPPVGSTDTQYF
TRBJ1-1 | TRBV6-5 | CASRPGGREAFF
TRBJ2-1 | TRBV12-3/TRBV12-4 | CASSRQGSDEQFF
TRBJ1-6 | TRBV10-3 | CAISQGTGRNSPLHF
TRBJ1-5 | TRBV5-4 | CASSLGGTGSNQPQHF
TRBJ2-2 | TRBV5-4 | CASSLFQFANTGELFF
TRBJ1-1 | TRBV4-1 | CASSRTGVGDTEAFF
TRBJ2-2 | TRBV4-1 | CASSQGGGKVKSGELFF
TRBJ2-5 | TRBV5-6 | CASIAIGQGTQETQYF
TRBJ2-2 | TRBV5-1 | CASSQTGQVPNTGELFF
TRBJ2-7 | TRBV3-1/TRBV3-2 | CASLASYGGEQYF
TRBJ1-6 | TRBV19 | CASSIDPPGDSPLHF
TRBJ2-7 | TRBV3-1/TRBV3-2 | CASSQDFPRVVPVRYEQYF
TRBJ1-1 | TRBV6-5 | CASSYFHRDYTEAFF
TRBJ1-5 | TRBV18 | CASSPEGTGPNQPQHF
TRBJ2-5 | TRBV5-1 | CASSSTGAPQETQYF
TRBJ1-6 | TRBV12-3/TRBV12-4 | CASSRGVNSPLHF
TRBJ1-1 | TRBV7-2 | CASSLEANTEAFF
TRBJ1-6 | TRBV4-2 | CASSQTTLREGRNSPLHF
TRBJ1-1 | TRBV29-1 | CSVGTGSGTEAFF
TRBJ1-6 | TRBV3-1/TRBV3-2 | CASSQEQASSYNSPLHF
TRBJ1-5 | TRBV5-5 | CASSFGRNQPQHF
TRBJ1-2 | TRBV7-2 | CASSLVAGQGVSGYTF
TRBJ2-7 | TRBV9 | CASSPRTTSYEQYF
TRBJ1-5 | TRBV3-1/TRBV3-2 | CASSLGVQPQHF
TRBJ1-1 | TRBV11-1 | CASSDRGSTLNTEAFF
TRBJ2-7 | TRBV15 | CATSRVGRNSYEQYF
TRBJ2-3 | TRBV28 | CASSLRGNEARDTQYF
TRBJ1-1 | TRBV5-4 | CASSATVNTEAFF
TRBJ1-4 | TRBV4-2 | CASSQDWGLSGTNEKLFF
TRBJ2-1 | TRBV5-1 | CASSSAGTSGVQFF
TRBJ1-2 | TRBV4-3 | CASSPDRLYGYTF